Listed below are T cell receptor beta chains from one sample, sequenced in a study of post-analysis software for immune sequencing data. TCRdb analysed the PCR reads with MiXCR anew, one entry per CDR3 protein. The table shows a few hundred thousand distinct CDR3 sequences, with about a third occurring only once. Sequencing was done on a sample of blood. Receptors were obtained from a girl between 2 and 17 years old with multiple sclerosis. Both conserved end residues are part of each CDR3. D genes are given only for firm matches. Rows give clone size only sometimes, using once, few, many, or a class for an expanded clone.

>-|TRBD2|TRBJ2-1|TRBV10-3
TGTGCCATCAATGGACTAGCGGGGGACAATGAGCAGTTCTTC
CAINGLAGDNEQFF
>-|-|TRBJ2-3|TRBV3-1
TGTGCCAGCAGTTACAGGAATTCGGCAGATACGCAGTATTTT
CASSYRNSADTQYF
>few|-|TRBJ2-3|TRBV20-1
TGCAGTGCTAGAGATGGCAGCTTCCACACAGATACGCAGTATTTT
CSARDGSFHTDTQYF
>few|-|TRBJ2-1|TRBV7-2
TGTGCCAGCAGCTTAGCCGGGGGCGGATTCCGGGAGCAGTTCTTC
CASSLAGGGFREQFF
>-|TRBD1|TRBJ1-5|TRBV6-1
TGTGCCAGCAGCCCGGGACAGGGGGCCTGGAGGAGCAATCAGCCCCAGCATTTT
CASSPGQGAWRSNQPQHF
>few|-|TRBJ2-7|TRBV25-1
TGTGCCAGCAGTCCCTGGGGGGGGCAGCAGTACTTC
CASSPWGGQQYF
>few|TRBD2|TRBJ2-1|TRBV7-9
TGTGCCAGCAGCTTAGAGGGGCTAGCGGGGGCCTACAATGAGCAGTTCTTC
CASSLEGLAGAYNEQFF
>few|TRBD1|TRBJ2-4|TRBV2
TGTGCCAGCAGTGATCCAGGGGGCGCCAAAAACATTCAGTACTTC
CASSDPGGAKNIQYF
>few|-|TRBJ2-4|TRBV5-1
TGCGCCAGCAGCTTGAAGGGGGAAAACATTCAGTACTTC
CASSLKGENIQYF
>-|-|TRBJ1-4|TRBV4-1
TGCGCCAGCAGCCAAGATCACGTAGGTGGGAATGAAAAACTGTTTTTT
CASSQDHVGGNEKLFF
>once|-|TRBJ2-3|TRBV9
-
CASSVGDFGTGTSTDTQCF
>-|TRBD1|TRBJ2-7|TRBV5-8
TGTGCCAGCAGCTTGGCCGGGACAGGTTACCCCTGCGAGCAGTACTTC
CASSLAGTGYPCEQYF
>-|-|TRBJ1-6|TRBV5-6
TGTGCCAGCAGCACTCAAGGATTGTATAATTCACCCCTCCACTTT
CASSTQGLYNSPLHF
>few|-|TRBJ1-5|TRBV12-3/TRBV12-4
TGTGCCAGCAGTTTAGTAGGCAGGGAAAATAGCAATCAGCCCCAGCATTTT
CASSLVGRENSNQPQHF
>-|TRBD2|TRBJ2-1|TRBV4-2
TGTACCAGCAGCCAAGCTCCAGCGGGGGGCTACAATGAGCAGTTCTTC
CTSSQAPAGGYNEQFF
>many|-|TRBJ2-3|TRBV6-4
TGTGCCAGCAGTGACGTCCAGCGGACTAGCACAGATACGCAGTATTTT
CASSDVQRTSTDTQYF
>-|TRBD1|TRBJ2-5|TRBV24-1
TGTGCCACCGGTGGGACAGGGCGAGAGACCCAGTACTTC
CATGGTGRETQYF
>few|TRBD2|TRBJ2-1|TRBV2
TGTGCCAGCAGTTTCGGGACTAGCGGGGGGTTCAATGAGCAGTTCTTC
CASSFGTSGGFNEQFF
>few|-|TRBJ2-3|TRBV6-5
TGTGCCAGCAGAGCCCAGGGGCGGGATACGCAGTATTTT
CASRAQGRDTQYF
>-|TRBD1|TRBJ1-2|TRBV7-2
TGTGCCAGCAGCGGAAGACAGGGGTACTATGGCTACACCTTC
CASSGRQGYYGYTF
>-|-|TRBJ1-1|TRBV18
TGTGCCAGCTCACCAGCGACCCCGGGTCGGACTGAAGCTTTCTTT
CASSPATPGRTEAFF
>once|TRBD1|TRBJ2-4|TRBV20-1
TGCAGTGCTAAGGGGGCCCGGCCCCTAGCCAAAAACATTCAGTACTTC
CSAKGARPLAKNIQYF
>few|-|TRBJ2-5|TRBV18
TGTGCCAGCTCACCACCCGGTTTTCGCCTCCAAGAGACCCAGTACTTC
CASSPPGFRLQETQYF
>-|TRBD1|TRBJ2-1|TRBV12-3/TRBV12-4
TGTGCCAGCAAACTGGACAGGTCCTCCTACAATGAGCAGTTCTTC
CASKLDRSSYNEQFF
>few|-|TRBJ1-2|TRBV20-1
TGCAGTGCTAGACATTGGGACGACGGCTACACCTTC
CSARHWDDGYTF
>-|-|TRBJ1-4|TRBV7-6
TGTGCCAGCAGCTTAGATATGGCTAATGAAAAACTGTTTTTT
CASSLDMANEKLFF
>once|TRBD1|TRBJ1-2|TRBV20-1
TGCAGTGCTCGGGACAGGGGGAGCTATGGCTACACCTTC
CSARDRGSYGYTF
>-|TRBD1|TRBJ2-7|TRBV11-2
TGTGCCAGCAGACGAGGGACAGGGGCCTACGAGCAGTACTTC
CASRRGTGAYEQYF
>-|-|TRBJ2-7|TRBV7-9
TGTGCCAGCAGTGTCGGGACTTCCGAGCAGTACTTC
CASSVGTSEQYF
>few|TRBD2|TRBJ2-3|TRBV7-9
TGTGCCAGCAGCCCTATTGCGATCTTAGCGGGGGAGCCCACAGATACGCAGTATTTT
CASSPIAILAGEPTDTQYF
>-|-|TRBJ2-1|TRBV3-1
TGTGCCAGCAGCCAAGAACCTCTCGTCCCTGAGCAGTTCTTC
CASSQEPLVPEQFF
>many|TRBD1|TRBJ2-7|TRBV6-5
TGTGCCAGCAGTACAGACAGGGGCTCCAGCTCCTACGAGCAGTACTTC
CASSTDRGSSSYEQYF
>few|-|TRBJ1-1|TRBV29-1
TGCAGCGTTGAAGATAGGAGCCGATCGAACACTGAAGCTTTCTTT
CSVEDRSRSNTEAFF
>-|-|TRBJ1-2|TRBV6-6
TGTGCCAGCAAAGGCATCGTTGAGCCCTCCTACACCTTC
CASKGIVEPSYTF
>-|-|TRBJ1-1|TRBV7-6
TGTGCCAGCAGCCCACTCGGGGGCGTTGAAGCTTTCTTT
CASSPLGGVEAFF
>-|-|TRBJ2-3|TRBV20-1
TGCAGTGCTAGAACGGGACTTAGCACAGATACGCAGTATTTT
CSARTGLSTDTQYF
>few|-|TRBJ1-2|TRBV29-1
TGCAGCGTTGGGGAGATGGGCTACACCTTC
CSVGEMGYTF
>few|-|TRBJ1-2|TRBV9
TGTGCCAGCAGCCGCCCCTTGGGTGATTATGGCTACACCTTC
CASSRPLGDYGYTF
>-|TRBD1|TRBJ2-4|TRBV6-2/TRBV6-3
TGTGCCAGCAGCCGACATCGGACAGGGGGCGAGGAGGCCAAAAACATTCAGTACTTC
CASSRHRTGGEEAKNIQYF
>few|TRBD1|TRBJ2-7|TRBV20-1
TGCAGTGCTAGAGTTAAGGGGGCGACTCTCTACGAGCAGTACTTC
CSARVKGATLYEQYF
>few|-|TRBJ1-5|TRBV5-1
TGCGCCAGCAACATCTCAGGGAATAGCAATCAGCCCCAGCATTTT
CASNISGNSNQPQHF
>few|TRBD1|TRBJ2-2|TRBV7-9
TGTGCCAGCAGCACCCCGGACAGGGTCACCGGGGAGCTGTTTTTT
CASSTPDRVTGELFF
>-|TRBD2|TRBJ2-7|TRBV20-1
TGCAGTGCTACCACTCTAGCGGGGGGGCTTTATCCCGAGCAGTACTTC
CSATTLAGGLYPEQYF
>few|TRBD1|TRBJ1-4|TRBV7-2
TGTGCCAGCAGCTTAGCCTGGACAGGGTCTAATGAAAAACTGTTTTTT
CASSLAWTGSNEKLFF